Listed below are T cell receptor beta chains from one sample, sequenced in a study of control samples from healthy donors and cancer patients. This table comes from immunoSEQ multiplex PCR, and its TCRdb copy is limited to in-frame clones, with some not included. Of 45,000 to 55,000 clones listed, about 95% are singletons. Sequenced material: blood. These receptors all come from a young man in good health. The CDR3 runs from the conserved cysteine through the conserved F or W. The order of the fields is V gene, clone size, J gene, D gene, CDR3 protein, CDR3 DNA. D genes are given only for firm matches. Rows may omit the clone size; those that give it use once, few, many or a size class.

TRBV9	.	TRBJ2-1	.	CASTPWGGQNNEQFF	TGTGCCAGCACCCCTTGGGGCGGGCAGAACAATGAGCAGTTCTTC
TRBV5-1	.	TRBJ2-7	.	CASSTTGVSYEQYF	TGCGCCAGCAGCACGACAGGAGTATCCTACGAGCAGTACTTC
TRBV6-5	.	TRBJ2-3	.	CASSFTASTDTQYF	TGTGCCAGCAGTTTTACGGCTAGCACAGATACGCAGTATTTT
TRBV7-9	.	TRBJ1-1	.	CASSLALSSTNTEAFF	TGTGCCAGCAGCTTAGCGCTCAGTTCTACGAACACTGAAGCTTTCTTT
TRBV2	.	TRBJ2-1	TRBD2	CASKREYEQFF	TGTGCCAGCAAGCGGGAGTATGAGCAGTTCTTC
TRBV6-5	.	TRBJ1-2	.	CASKPLGSGNYGYTF	TGTGCCAGCAAGCCCCTTGGTTCGGGGAACTATGGCTACACCTTC
TRBV7-2	.	TRBJ1-2	.	CASSLASSYGYTF	TGTGCCAGCAGCTTAGCCAGCTCGTATGGCTACACCTTC
TRBV15	once	TRBJ1-1	.	CATSRDQGFGAFF	TGTGCCACCAGCAGAGATCAGGGATTTGGAGCTTTCTTT
TRBV7-3	.	TRBJ2-7	.	CASSLMGGGVYEQYF	TGTGCCAGCAGCTTAATGGGAGGGGGCGTCTACGAGCAGTACTTC
TRBV7-8	.	TRBJ2-7	.	CASSLGRGDGRYEQYF	TGTGCCAGCAGCTTAGGACGCGGGGACGGTAGGTACGAGCAGTACTTC
TRBV2	.	TRBJ2-7	.	CAYSDRSSYEQYF	TGTGCCTACTCCGATAGGTCTTCCTACGAGCAGTACTTC
TRBV2	.	TRBJ2-7	TRBD2	CASSVTSGPYEQYF	TGTGCCAGCAGTGTGACTAGCGGGCCCTACGAGCAGTACTTC
TRBV28	.	TRBJ2-5	TRBD1	CASRPGQLQETQYF	TGTGCCAGCAGGCCGGGACAGTTACAAGAGACCCAGTACTTC
TRBV28	once	TRBJ2-4	.	CASSLSSAGKGKNIQYF	TGTGCCAGCAGTTTAAGTTCGGCGGGTAAGGGCAAAAACATTCAGTACTTC
TRBV2	.	TRBJ1-2	.	CASSSPQGRPVGINYGYTF	TGTGCCAGCAGTTCTCCTCAGGGACGTCCGGTTGGGATTAACTATGGCTACACCTTC
TRBV6-1	.	TRBJ2-2	.	CASSEAPITGELFF	TGTGCCAGCAGTGAAGCCCCCATCACCGGGGAGCTGTTTTTT
TRBV27	.	TRBJ1-1	TRBD1	CASSFDRGYTEAFF	TGTGCCAGCAGTTTTGACAGGGGATACACTGAAGCTTTCTTT
TRBV19	.	TRBJ2-3	TRBD2	CANTGLRVASGRGTDTQYF	TGTGCCAATACGGGCTTGAGGGTGGCTAGCGGGAGAGGCACAGATACGCAGTATTTT
TRBV19	.	TRBJ1-1	TRBD1	CASSIQGATEAFF	TGTGCCAGTAGTATACAGGGGGCCACTGAAGCTTTCTTT
TRBV7-6	.	TRBJ1-4	.	CASSLYGRTTNEKLFF	TGTGCCAGCTCACTTTATGGACGGACAACAAATGAAAAACTGTTTTTT
TRBV27	.	TRBJ1-1	.	CASSLGENTEAFF	TGTGCCAGCAGTTTAGGAGAGAACACTGAAGCTTTCTTT
TRBV9	once	TRBJ1-2	.	CASSVADGNYGYTF	TGTGCCAGCAGCGTAGCGGATGGAAACTATGGCTACACCTTC